The rows below give T cell receptor beta chains drawn from one sample of a study of prognosis after radiotherapy for stage I lung cancer. TCRdb reanalysed the multiplex PCR reads using MiXCR and keeps one entry per CDR3 protein. The sample has under 20,000 distinct CDR3 sequences; 45% to 50% are singletons. Specimen: PBMCs, collected before or after stereotactic body radiation therapy (not recorded which). The receptors originated from a donor over 45 with non-small cell lung cancer. Both conserved end residues are part of each CDR3. Fields, in order: J gene, V gene, clone size, CDR3 protein. Clone size, where shown, is once, few, many, or a class for clones that have expanded.

TRBJ1-1,TRBV28,many,CASSRTADTEAFF
TRBJ2-7,TRBV28,-,CANSRVLSCPEQYF
TRBJ2-1,TRBV2,medium-sized,CASSAGQGGLGQFF
TRBJ2-3,TRBV6-2/TRBV6-3,many,CASSYSGTSGRTDTQYF
TRBJ2-1,TRBV12-3/TRBV12-4,medium-sized,CASGDNEQFF
TRBJ2-1,TRBV6-1,-,CASSELAGSYNEQFF
TRBJ2-7,TRBV11-3,-,CASSFPYGAWSYEQYF
TRBJ2-7,TRBV2,-,CASSSSRSGEQYF
TRBJ1-2,TRBV19,many,CASSPRTAPAYGYTF
TRBJ2-1,TRBV24-1,many,CATSDLNLPYNEQFF
TRBJ2-5,TRBV24-1,many,CATSDGGGVLTQYF
TRBJ2-7,TRBV5-6,many,CASSSGRDRVFNEQYF
TRBJ2-2,TRBV28,-,CASSLSPTPGGELFF
TRBJ2-5,TRBV5-1,many,CASSKGQGGGETQYF
TRBJ1-4,TRBV18,many,CASSTGLGGEKLFF
TRBJ1-6,TRBV30,medium-sized,CAWRKTAYNSPLHF
TRBJ2-2,TRBV19,medium-sized,CASSPRPNTGELFF
TRBJ2-7,TRBV20-1,-,CSATSPPLQYF
TRBJ2-7,TRBV20-1,many,CSARARAGVGEQYF
TRBJ2-2,TRBV3-1,-,CASSQGLTGELFF
TRBJ1-2,TRBV7-8,-,CASSLGIGQYSYGYTF
TRBJ2-1,TRBV6-1,-,CASRDRAYNEQFF
TRBJ2-7,TRBV6-1,many,CASSGSPGTEYF
TRBJ2-7,TRBV4-1,many,CASSQDFKAGQAYEQYF
TRBJ2-7,TRBV11-1,-,CASRLWGTGGEQYF
TRBJ2-6,TRBV7-2,-,CASSQASLSGANVLTF
TRBJ2-6,TRBV2,many,CASSPGGSGANVLTF
TRBJ1-2,TRBV25-1,-,CASSPMGTAPNYGYTF
TRBJ1-2,TRBV2,-,CANSEGYGYTF
TRBJ1-1,TRBV19,many,CASSSGRLNTEAFF
TRBJ2-1,TRBV27,-,CATKGWARVEQFF
TRBJ2-3,TRBV14,once,CASGLSPDTQYF
TRBJ2-7,TRBV11-3,many,CASSFRKWGLEQYF
TRBJ2-6,TRBV6-1,many,CASSQTGMGANVLTF
TRBJ2-2,TRBV9,many,CASSVEDALTGELFF
TRBJ1-2,TRBV27,-,CASSYAGGPNYGCTF
TRBJ1-4,TRBV28,many,CASGQGVFEKLFF
TRBJ2-1,TRBV27,medium-sized,CASSSISGATYNEQFF
TRBJ1-2,TRBV30,-,CAWSGEWRGHGGYTF
TRBJ2-7,TRBV6-9,-,CASIYGTDSYEQYF
TRBJ2-7,TRBV12-5,-,CASGRGAREQYF
TRBJ2-1,TRBV5-6,many,CASSLPGNGGEQFF